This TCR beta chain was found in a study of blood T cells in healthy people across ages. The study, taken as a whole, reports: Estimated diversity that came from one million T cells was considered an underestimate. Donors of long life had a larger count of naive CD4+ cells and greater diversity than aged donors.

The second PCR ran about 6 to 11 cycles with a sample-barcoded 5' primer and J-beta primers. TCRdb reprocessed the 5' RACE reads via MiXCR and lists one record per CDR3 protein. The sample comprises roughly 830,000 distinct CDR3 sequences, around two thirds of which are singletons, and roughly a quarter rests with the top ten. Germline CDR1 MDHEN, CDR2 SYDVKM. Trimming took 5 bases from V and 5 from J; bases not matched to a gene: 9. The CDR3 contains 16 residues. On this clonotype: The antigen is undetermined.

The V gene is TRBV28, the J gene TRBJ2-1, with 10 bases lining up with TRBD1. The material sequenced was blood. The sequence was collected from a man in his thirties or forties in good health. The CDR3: CASSMAGTGADNEQFF. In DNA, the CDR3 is TGTGCCAGCAGTATGGCCGGGACAGGGGCGGACAATGAGCAGTTCTTC.